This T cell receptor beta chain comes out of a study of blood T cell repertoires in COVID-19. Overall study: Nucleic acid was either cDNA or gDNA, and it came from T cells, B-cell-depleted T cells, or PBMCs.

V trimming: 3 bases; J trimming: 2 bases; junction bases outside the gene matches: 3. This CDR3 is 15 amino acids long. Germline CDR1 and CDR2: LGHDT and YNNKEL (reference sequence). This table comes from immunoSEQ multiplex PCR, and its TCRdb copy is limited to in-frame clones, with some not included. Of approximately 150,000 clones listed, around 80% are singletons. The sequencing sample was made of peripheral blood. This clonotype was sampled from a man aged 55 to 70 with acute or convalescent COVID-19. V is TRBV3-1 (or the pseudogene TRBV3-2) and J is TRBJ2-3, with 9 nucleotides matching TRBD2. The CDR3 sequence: CASSQVAGVTDTQYF. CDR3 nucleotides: TGTGCCAGCAGCCAGGTAGCGGGAGTCACAGATACGCAGTATTTT.